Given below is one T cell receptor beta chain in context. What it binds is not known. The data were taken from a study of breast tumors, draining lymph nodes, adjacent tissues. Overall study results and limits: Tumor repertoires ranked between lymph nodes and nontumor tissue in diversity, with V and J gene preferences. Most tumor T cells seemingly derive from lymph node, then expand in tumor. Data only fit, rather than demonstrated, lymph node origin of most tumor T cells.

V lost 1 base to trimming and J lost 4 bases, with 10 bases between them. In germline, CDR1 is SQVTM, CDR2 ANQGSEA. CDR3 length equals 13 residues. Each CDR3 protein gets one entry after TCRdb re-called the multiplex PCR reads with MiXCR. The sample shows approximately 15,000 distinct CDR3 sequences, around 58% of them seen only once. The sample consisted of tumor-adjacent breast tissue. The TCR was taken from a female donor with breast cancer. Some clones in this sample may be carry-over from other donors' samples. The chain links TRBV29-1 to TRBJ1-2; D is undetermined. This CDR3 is CSVEGGRGYGYTF. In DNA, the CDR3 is TGCAGCGTTGAAGGGGGTAGAGGCTATGGCTACACCTTC.